A selection of T cell receptor beta chains follows, all from one sample in a study of human T cells and chemical hapten exposure. TCRdb independently ran MiXCR on the RACE reads; one entry per CDR3 protein. The table records over 85,000 distinct CDR3 sequences, 10% to 14% of them present only once. The specimen was whole blood, collected in connection with sensitization to the hapten diphenylcyclopropenone (DPC). All receptors come from a woman in her sixties or seventies with alopecia areata. Some clones in this sample may be carry-over from other donors' samples. Each CDR3 is given with its conserved first and last residue. The D gene is left open where the match is weak. Size is stated for part of the rows, as once, few or many counts, or as a class when the clone is expanded.

len	abundance	v_gene	j_gene	d_gene	CDR3aa	CDR3nt
15	.	TRBV5-1	TRBJ2-2	TRBD1	CASSPGTGGTGELFF	TGCGCCAGCAGCCCCGGGACAGGGGGCACCGGGGAGCTGTTTTTT
15	few	TRBV3-1	TRBJ2-5	TRBD2	CASSPSGGHQETQYF	TGTGCCAGCAGCCCTAGCGGGGGACACCAAGAGACCCAGTACTTC
17	.	TRBV12-3/TRBV12-4	TRBJ2-3	TRBD2	CASSPLSASGRPDTQYF	TGTGCCAGCAGTCCCTTATCGGCTAGCGGGAGGCCGGATACGCAGTATTTT
16	.	TRBV6-6	TRBJ2-2	TRBD1	CASSYHQGARAGELFF	TGTGCCAGCAGTTACCACCAGGGGGCGCGTGCCGGGGAGCTGTTTTTT
14	once	TRBV12-3/TRBV12-4	TRBJ2-5	.	CASSYAGTPESQYF	TGTGCCAGCAGTTACGCCGGGACCCCGGAGTCCCAGTACTTC
11	many	TRBV12-3/TRBV12-4	TRBJ2-7	.	CASAVSGWQYF	TGTGCCAGCGCCGTCTCTGGCTGGCAGTACTTC
14	.	TRBV3-1	TRBJ2-3	.	CASSRGSSTDTQYF	TGTGCCAGCAGCCGGGGGTCCAGCACAGATACGCAGTATTTT
14	few	TRBV7-7	TRBJ2-7	.	CASSWDGKLYEQYF	TGTGCTAGCAGCTGGGACGGAAAGTTATACGAGCAGTACTTC
16	few	TRBV5-1	TRBJ2-4	.	CASSMGEQLAKNIQYF	TGCGCCAGCAGCATGGGGGAACAACTAGCCAAAAACATTCAGTACTTC
14	.	TRBV7-2	TRBJ2-7	.	CASSLVGLGYEQYF	TGTGCCAGCAGCTTAGTCGGATTGGGCTACGAGCAGTACTTC
15	.	TRBV2	TRBJ2-2	TRBD2	CASGGLADLTGELFF	TGTGCCAGCGGGGGACTAGCGGACCTCACCGGGGAGCTGTTTTTT
17	few	TRBV24-1	TRBJ2-3	TRBD1	CATSDGMTGGYGDTQYF	TGTGCCACCAGTGACGGCATGACAGGGGGCTATGGAGATACGCAGTATTTT
12	many	TRBV3-1	TRBJ2-7	.	CASSRGLYEQYF	TGTGCCAGCAGCCGAGGGTTGTACGAGCAGTACTTC
14	once	TRBV29-1	TRBJ2-7	.	CSAGSDRPSYEQYF	TGCAGCGCGGGTTCGGACCGCCCCTCCTACGAGCAGTACTTC
15	many	TRBV5-1	TRBJ1-5	.	CASSLGTALNQPQHF	TGCGCCAGCAGCTTGGGTACAGCGCTGAATCAGCCCCAGCATTTT
14	many	TRBV29-1	TRBJ2-2	.	CSVDPGQYTGELFF	TGCAGCGTTGACCCCGGGCAGTACACCGGGGAGCTGTTTTTT
13	.	TRBV18	TRBJ1-1	.	CASSRTENTEAFF	TGTGCCAGCTCCCGGACGGAGAACACTGAAGCTTTCTTT
13	.	TRBV7-9	TRBJ2-3	TRBD1	CAKETGTVDTQYF	TGTGCCAAAGAAACCGGGACAGTCGATACGCAGTATTTT
13	few	TRBV20-1	TRBJ2-5	.	CSARVIGKETQYF	TGCAGTGCTAGGGTTATCGGAAAAGAGACCCAGTACTTC
14	once	TRBV9	TRBJ2-3	.	CASSVQTSTDTQYF	TGTGCCAGCAGCGTACAGACTAGCACAGATACGCAGTATTTT
16	.	TRBV7-8	TRBJ2-2	.	CASSLEGGLSTGELFF	TGTGCCAGCAGCTTAGAGGGCGGGTTAAGCACCGGGGAGCTGTTTTTT
14	many	TRBV9	TRBJ1-1	.	CAGYSGGRNTEAFF	TGTGCCGGCTACTCCGGGGGCAGGAACACTGAAGCTTTCTTT
13	few	TRBV10-3	TRBJ1-1	.	CASGADPNTEAFF	TGTGCATCTGGGGCAGACCCAAACACTGAAGCTTTCTTT
14	many	TRBV29-1	TRBJ2-7	.	CSVGAGTQTYEQYF	TGCAGCGTAGGGGCCGGGACGCAAACCTACGAGCAGTACTTC
13	.	TRBV12-5	TRBJ2-1	TRBD2	CASGLAGNNEQFF	TGTGCTAGTGGACTAGCGGGGAACAATGAGCAGTTCTTC
15	.	TRBV7-9	TRBJ2-2	TRBD2	CASSFLTSVTGELFF	TGTGCCAGCAGCTTTTTGACTAGCGTTACCGGGGAGCTGTTTTTT
18	many	TRBV7-8	TRBJ1-6	TRBD1	CASRPLTGQSIHNSPLHF	TGTGCCAGCAGGCCATTGACGGGACAGTCCATACATAATTCACCCCTCCACTTT
16	.	TRBV7-9	TRBJ2-1	.	CAIILPRDKSYNEQFF	TGTGCCATAATTCTGCCCAGGGACAAGTCCTACAATGAGCAGTTCTTC
15	many	TRBV2	TRBJ1-1	.	CASSDRAGANTEAFF	TGTGCCAGCAGTGATAGGGCAGGGGCGAACACTGAAGCTTTCTTT
15	many	TRBV6-5	TRBJ1-2	TRBD1	CASSKNRGSIYGYTF	TGTGCCAGCAGTAAAAACAGGGGGTCAATCTATGGCTACACCTTC
13	many	TRBV7-9	TRBJ2-5	.	CASSPVAQETQYF	TGTGCCAGCAGCCCCGTGGCCCAAGAGACCCAGTACTTC
15	many	TRBV5-1	TRBJ2-1	.	CASSLEGAVRNEQFF	TGCGCCAGCAGCTTGGAAGGTGCGGTGCGCAATGAGCAGTTCTTC
16	.	TRBV27	TRBJ2-1	.	CASSPQGDSSYNEQFF	TGTGCCAGCAGCCCCCAGGGTGACAGCTCCTACAATGAGCAGTTCTTC
13	.	TRBV29-1	TRBJ2-2	.	CSVPRDLTGELFF	TGCAGCGTCCCCCGGGACCTCACCGGGGAGCTGTTTTTT
14	.	TRBV3-1	TRBJ1-5	.	CASSQVASQQPQHF	TGTGCCAGCAGCCAAGTCGCGTCGCAGCAGCCCCAGCATTTT
15	few	TRBV14	TRBJ2-5	.	CASSQGAGATETQYF	TGTGCCAGCAGCCAAGGTGCGGGGGCGACGGAGACCCAGTACTTC
12	many	TRBV25-1	TRBJ2-3	TRBD2	CASSGGLDIRLF	TGTGCCAGCAGTGGGGGACTAGACATACGCCTATTT
15	many	TRBV7-9	TRBJ2-5	.	CASSPPASRYETQYF	TGTGCCAGCAGCCCCCCCGCGTCCCGGTACGAGACCCAGTACTTC
17	many	TRBV6-5	TRBJ1-3	.	CASSSITLDGSGNTIYF	TGTGCCAGCAGCTCCATTACTCTGGACGGCTCTGGAAACACCATATATTTT
13	many	TRBV21-1	TRBJ2-3	.	CASRRTGTDTQYF	TGTGCCAGCAGGAGGACAGGCACAGATACGCAGTATTTT
17	.	TRBV18	TRBJ2-1	TRBD1	CASSLPPGQGPNNEQFF	TGTGCCAGCTCACTACCACCGGGACAGGGCCCCAACAATGAGCAGTTCTTC
14	.	TRBV2	TRBJ1-2	.	CASPSNRVAYGYTF	TGTGCCAGCCCTTCAAACAGGGTTGCCTATGGCTACACCTTC
16	.	TRBV14	TRBJ1-3	.	CASSLRTGEGGNTIYF	TGTGCCAGCAGCCTTCGTACGGGGGAAGGTGGAAACACCATATATTTT